A single sample is the source of the 5 T cell receptor beta chains below, sequenced in a study of identical twins (dated by TCRdb to 2016 to 2017). The library relied on 5' RACE. Sequenced using an Illumina HiSeq 2000. The raw public reads went through TCRdb reprocessing: fastp at Q25, MiXCR clone calling, in-frame beta chains kept. Rows are combined by CDR3 protein, so each entry shows the most common genes and DNA. Across this sample there are 450,000 or so distinct CDR3 sequences, with 14% seen only once. The ten largest account for 0.4% to 0.55% of the sample. Another study also made use of these data, one on yellow fever vaccine responses in identical twins.

Sequencing was carried out using CD4+ T cells sorted from blood. These receptors all come from a woman aged 18-30 years in good health.

The V and J genes are TRBV5-5 and TRBJ1-1, with D possibly matching TRBD1 (5 bases). Trimming cost V 5 bases and J 3 bases, with 14 bases left between them. The CDR3 has 14 residues. Germline V gene lookup returns CDR1 SGHKS and CDR2 YYEKEE (reference sequence). The chain's CDR3 is CASRLGHLYTEAFF. CDR3 DNA sequence: TGTGCCAGCAGGTTAGGACACCTTTACACTGAAGCTTTCTTT.

At least ten counts were recorded for this clonotype. The rearrangement links TRBV29-1 to TRBJ2-7; D is possibly TRBD1 (5 bases). Per germline, CDR1 SQVTM and CDR2 ANQGSEA. V lost 1 base and J lost 3, with 10 bases in between. The CDR3 has 13 amino acids. Written as DNA, the CDR3 is TGCAGCGTTGAAGGTCAGGGTCGCTACGAGCAGTACTTC. Encoded protein: CSVEGQGRYEQYF.

To note about this clonotype: Relative to the germline gene, one junction end is altered; a read error may explain this. The gene calls are TRBV30 and TRBJ1-2; TRBD1 is a possible D gene (6 bases). CDR3 length: 13 amino acids. CDR1 and CDR2 (germline): GTSNPN, SVGIG (reference sequence). CDR3 nucleotides: TGTGCCTGGACTTTTCTTTACAGGGACCAACTATCATTC. It is translated as CAWTFLYRDQLSF.

This clonotype was counted between two and nine times. The chain combines TRBV28 with TRBJ2-3; D gene ambiguous. Germline lookup yields CDR1 MDHEN and CDR2 SYDVKM. Trimming took off 4 bases at V and 2 bases at J, with 13 bases between the two ends. This CDR3 has 15 amino acids. CDR3 coding DNA: TGTGCCAGCAGTTCCCGAGGCGGAAACACAGATACGCAGTATTTT. Its protein product is CASSSRGGNTDTQYF.

In this sample, this clonotype turned up a few times. The chain is built from TRBV7-9 and TRBJ1-4, with D possibly matching TRBD1 (5 bases). Germline V gives CDR1 SEHNR, CDR2 FQNEAQ (reference sequence). This CDR3 comprises 15 residues. V gave up 6 bases and J gave up 0 bases, with 11 bases separating them. CDR3 coding DNA: TGTGCCAGCAGGCGGGACGGAGCAACTAATGAAAAACTGTTTTTT. Protein sequence: CASRRDGATNEKLFF.